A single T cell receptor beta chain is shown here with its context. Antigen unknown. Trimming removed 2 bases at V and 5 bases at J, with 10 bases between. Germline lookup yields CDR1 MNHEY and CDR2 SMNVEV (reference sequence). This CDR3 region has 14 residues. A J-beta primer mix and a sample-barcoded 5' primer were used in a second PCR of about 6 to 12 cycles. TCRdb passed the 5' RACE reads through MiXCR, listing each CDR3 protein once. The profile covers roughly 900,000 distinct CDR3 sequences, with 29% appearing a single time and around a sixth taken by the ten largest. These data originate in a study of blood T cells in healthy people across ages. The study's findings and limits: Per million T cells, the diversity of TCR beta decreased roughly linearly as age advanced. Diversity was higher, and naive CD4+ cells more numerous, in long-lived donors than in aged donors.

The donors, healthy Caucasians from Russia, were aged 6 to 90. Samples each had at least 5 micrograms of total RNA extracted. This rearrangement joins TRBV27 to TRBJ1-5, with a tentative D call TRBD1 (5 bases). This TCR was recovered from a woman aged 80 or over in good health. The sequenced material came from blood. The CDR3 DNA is TGTGCCAGCAGTTTACGGGGGAATGATCAGCCCCAGCATTTT. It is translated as CASSLRGNDQPQHF.